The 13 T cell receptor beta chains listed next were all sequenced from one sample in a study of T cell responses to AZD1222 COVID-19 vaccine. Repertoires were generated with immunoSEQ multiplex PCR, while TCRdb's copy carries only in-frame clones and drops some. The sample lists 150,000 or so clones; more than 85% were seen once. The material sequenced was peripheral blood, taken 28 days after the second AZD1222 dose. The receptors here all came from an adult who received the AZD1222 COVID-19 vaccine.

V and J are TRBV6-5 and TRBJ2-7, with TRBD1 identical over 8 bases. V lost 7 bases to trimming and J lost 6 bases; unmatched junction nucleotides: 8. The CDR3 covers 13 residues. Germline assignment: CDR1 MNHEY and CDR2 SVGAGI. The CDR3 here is CASTQGAKGEQYF. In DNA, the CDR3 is TGTGCCAGCACCCAGGGGGCCAAGGGCGAGCAGTACTTC.

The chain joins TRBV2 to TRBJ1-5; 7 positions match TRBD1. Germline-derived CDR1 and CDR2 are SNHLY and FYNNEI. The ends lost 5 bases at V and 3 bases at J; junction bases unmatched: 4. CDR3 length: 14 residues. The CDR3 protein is CASSPGQFNQPQHF. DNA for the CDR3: TGTGCCAGCAGTCCGGGACAGTTCAATCAGCCCCAGCATTTT.

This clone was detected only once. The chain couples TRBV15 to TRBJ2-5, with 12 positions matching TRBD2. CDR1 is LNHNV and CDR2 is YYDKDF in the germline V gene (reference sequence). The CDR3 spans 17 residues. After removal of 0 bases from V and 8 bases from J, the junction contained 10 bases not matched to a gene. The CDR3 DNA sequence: TGTGCCACCAGCAGAGATCGGGTAGGACTAGCGGGATTTACCCAGTACTTC. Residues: CATSRDRVGLAGFTQYF.

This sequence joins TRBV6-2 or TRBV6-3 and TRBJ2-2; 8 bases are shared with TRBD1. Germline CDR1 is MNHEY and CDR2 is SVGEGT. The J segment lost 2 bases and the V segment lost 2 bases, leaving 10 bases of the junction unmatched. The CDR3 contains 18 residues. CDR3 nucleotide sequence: TGTGCCAGCAGTTACCCCAAATCCGGGACAGGAAACACCGGGGAGCTGTTTTTT. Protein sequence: CASSYPKSGTGNTGELFF.

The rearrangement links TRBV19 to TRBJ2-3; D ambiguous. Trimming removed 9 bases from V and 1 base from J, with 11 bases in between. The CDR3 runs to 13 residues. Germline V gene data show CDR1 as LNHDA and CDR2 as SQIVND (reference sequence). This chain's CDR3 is CASSERGTDTQYF. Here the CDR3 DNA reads TGTGCCAGCTCTGAAAGAGGCACAGATACGCAGTATTTT. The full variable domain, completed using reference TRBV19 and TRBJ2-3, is DGGITQSPKYLFRKEGQNVTLSCEQNLNHDAMYWYRQDPGQGLRLIYYSQIVNDFQKGDIAEGYSVSREKKESFPLTVTSAQKNPTAFYLCASSERGTDTQYFGPGTRLTVL.

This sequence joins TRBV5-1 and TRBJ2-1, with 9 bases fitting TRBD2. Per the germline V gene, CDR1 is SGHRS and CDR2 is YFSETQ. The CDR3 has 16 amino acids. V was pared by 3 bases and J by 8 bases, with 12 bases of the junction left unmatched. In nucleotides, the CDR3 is TGCGCCAGCAGCTACCGCCCGGGCGGGAGGGTCGATGAGCAGTTCTTC. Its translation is CASSYRPGGRVDEQFF.

The DNA for the CDR3 is TGTGCCAGCAGTTACTTACTCACGGAGGACAGGGGGCAAGCTTTCTTT. Translated, it gives CASSYLLTEDRGQAFF. The V and J genes are TRBV6-6 and TRBJ1-1; 11 bases are shared with TRBD1. CDR1 and CDR2 from the germline V gene are MNHNY and SVGAGI (reference sequence). V lost 1 base to trimming and J lost 9 bases; unmatched junction nucleotides: 10. The CDR3 runs to 16 residues.

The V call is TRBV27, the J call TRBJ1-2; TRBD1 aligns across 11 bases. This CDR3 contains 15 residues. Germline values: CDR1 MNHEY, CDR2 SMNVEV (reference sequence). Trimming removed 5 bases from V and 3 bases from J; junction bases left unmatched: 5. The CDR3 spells CASSLGTGGHYGYTF. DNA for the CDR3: TGTGCCAGCAGTCTGGGGACAGGGGGACACTATGGCTACACCTTC.

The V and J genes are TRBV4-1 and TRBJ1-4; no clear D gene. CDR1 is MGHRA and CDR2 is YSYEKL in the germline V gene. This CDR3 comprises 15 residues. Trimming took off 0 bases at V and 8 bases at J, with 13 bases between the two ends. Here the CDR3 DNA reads TGCGCCAGCAGCCAAGAAACGGCGGTTGTGGAAAAACTGTTTTTT. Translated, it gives CASSQETAVVEKLFF.

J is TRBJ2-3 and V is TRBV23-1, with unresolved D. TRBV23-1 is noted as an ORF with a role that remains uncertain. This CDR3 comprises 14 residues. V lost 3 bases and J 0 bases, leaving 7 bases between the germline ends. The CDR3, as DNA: TGCGCCAGCAGTCACCTTCTCAGCACAGATACGCAGTATTTT. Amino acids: CASSHLLSTDTQYF.

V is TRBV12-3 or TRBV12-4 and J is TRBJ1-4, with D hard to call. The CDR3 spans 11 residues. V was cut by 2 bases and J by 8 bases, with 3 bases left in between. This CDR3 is CASSLKEKLFF. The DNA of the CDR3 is TGTGCCAGCAGTTTAAAAGAAAAACTGTTTTTT.

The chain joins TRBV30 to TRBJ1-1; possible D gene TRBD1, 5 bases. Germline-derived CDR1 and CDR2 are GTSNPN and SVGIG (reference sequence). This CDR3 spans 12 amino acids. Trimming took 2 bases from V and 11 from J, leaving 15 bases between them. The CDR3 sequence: CAWSRETRAAFF. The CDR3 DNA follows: TGTGCCTGGAGTAGAGAGACCAGGGCGGCTTTCTTT. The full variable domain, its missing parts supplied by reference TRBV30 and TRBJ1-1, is SQTIHQWPATLVQPVGSPLSLECTVEGTSNPNLYWYRQAAGRGLQLLFYSVGIGQISSEVPQNLSASRPQDRQFILSSKKLLLSDSGFYLCAWSRETRAAFFGQGTRLTVV.

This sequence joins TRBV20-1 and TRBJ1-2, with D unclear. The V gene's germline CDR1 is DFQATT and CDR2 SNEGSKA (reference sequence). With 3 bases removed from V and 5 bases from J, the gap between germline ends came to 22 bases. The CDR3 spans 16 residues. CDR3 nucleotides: TGCAGTGCTAGTGTTTCAACAAGTTGGTATCAATATGGCTACACCTTC. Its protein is CSASVSTSWYQYGYTF.